The next 10 T cell receptor beta chains were all read from a single sample in a study of shared clonotypes between healthy human individuals. The naive CD8 fraction comprised CD45RO-negative cells positively selected for CCR7 and excluded terminally differentiated effector memory CD45RA+ cells. Data came from immunoSEQ multiplex PCR; TCRdb stores just in-frame clones and leaves some out. This table holds 650,000 to 800,000 clones, roughly nine tenths found once. Source material: naive CD8+ T cells sorted from blood. These receptors originate from a man aged 25-40 years in good health.

The chain joins TRBV11-2 to TRBJ2-5, with 8 nucleotides matching TRBD2. The CDR3 runs to 15 residues. The germline V gene has CDR1 SGHAT and CDR2 FQNNGV. V dropped 5 bases and J dropped 5; count of bases not matched to a gene: 10. The DNA for the CDR3 is TGTGCCAGCAGCCCGAAAGCGGGAGTGAAGGAGACCCAGTACTTC. It translates to CASSPKAGVKETQYF.

This sequence joins TRBV28 and TRBJ1-5; 10 nucleotides align to TRBD1. Looked up from germline, CDR1 is MDHEN and CDR2 is SYDVKM. With 5 bases clipped from V and 6 bases from J, the junction kept 7 bases outside the gene matches. This CDR3 is 15 amino acids long. The CDR3 coding sequence is TGTGCCAGCAGTCAGGACAGGGGGTCTGGTCAGCCCCAGCATTTT. Protein: CASSQDRGSGQPQHF.

The rearrangement links TRBV9 to TRBJ1-2; D ambiguous. Germline V gene lookup returns CDR1 SGDLS and CDR2 YYNGEE. The length of the CDR3 is 13 residues. V lost 2 bases, J lost 7 bases, and 12 bases lay in between. The CDR3, as DNA: TGTGCCAGCAGCGTCGCGGGGTGGGGTGGCTACACCTTC. Amino acids: CASSVAGWGGYTF.

This clone was seen just once. The chain is built from TRBV11-1 and TRBJ2-7, with a weak D call TRBD1 (6 bases). Germline V lookup: CDR1 SGHAT, CDR2 FQDESV (reference sequence). The V end was cut by 7 bases, the J end by 0 bases, with 19 bases between. This CDR3 comprises 16 residues. In DNA form, the CDR3 reads TGTGCCAGCACCCTAGGTGCGGAAGGGGGCTCCTACGAGCAGTACTTC. This codes for CASTLGAEGGSYEQYF.

The rearrangement joins TRBV27 to TRBJ2-1; D possibly matches TRBD1 or TRBD2 (5 bases each). In germline, CDR1 is MNHEY, CDR2 SMNVEV (reference sequence). Trimming took off 7 bases at V and 15 bases at J, with 16 bases between the two ends. The CDR3 totals 11 residues. The chain's CDR3 is CASILGVSRFF. The CDR3 DNA sequence: TGTGCCAGCATTCTGGGGGTGAGCAGGTTCTTC.

The chain employs TRBV10-1 and TRBJ1-1, with D perhaps TRBD1 (5 bases). Germline V CDR1 and CDR2: WNHNN, SYGVQD (reference sequence). The ends were cut back, 6 bases at V and 5 bases at J, with 10 bases in the middle. The CDR3 consists of 12 residues. This chain's CDR3 is CASSPGRTEAFF. The CDR3 DNA reads as TGCGCCAGCAGCCCAGGGAGGACTGAAGCTTTCTTT.

The chain combines TRBV15 with TRBJ1-4; D is unclear. Trimming cost V 1 base and J 0 bases, with 9 bases left between them. The germline CDR1 and CDR2 sequences are LNHNV and YYDKDF (reference sequence). The CDR3 runs 16 residues. The CDR3 coding sequence is TGTGCCACCAGCAGAGTGATAGGTTCAACTAATGAAAAACTGTTTTTT. Translated: CATSRVIGSTNEKLFF.

The chain combines TRBV7-2 with TRBJ2-7; D tentatively reads TRBD1 or TRBD2 (5 bases each). V lost 3 bases, J lost 4 bases, and 13 bases lay in between. Looked up from germline, CDR1 is SGHTA and CDR2 is FQGNSA. The CDR3 spans 14 residues. The CDR3 protein is CASSLSRDGYEQYF. For the CDR3, the DNA is TGTGCCAGCAGCTTGTCCCGGGACGGTTACGAGCAGTACTTC.

This sequence joins TRBV10-3 and TRBJ2-3; 9 positions agree with TRBD2. CDR1 ENHRY and CDR2 SYGVKD come from the germline V gene. J lost 0 bases, V lost 3 bases, and 4 bases had no gene match. This CDR3 contains 16 residues. The CDR3 coding sequence is TGTGCCATCAGTGACCAAACTAGCGGGAGCACAGATACGCAGTATTTT. Its translation: CAISDQTSGSTDTQYF.

This chain connects TRBV2 to TRBJ2-2; possible D gene TRBD1, 6 bases. The length of the CDR3 is 15 residues. Germline assignment: CDR1 SNHLY and CDR2 FYNNEI. Trimming removed 3 bases at V and 0 bases at J, with 8 bases between. CDR3 protein: CASSEDSTNTGELFF. The CDR3 DNA reads as TGTGCCAGCAGTGAGGACAGCACGAACACCGGGGAGCTGTTTTTT.